A single sample gave rise to the 19 T cell receptor beta chains below, sequenced in a study of T cells after yellow fever vaccination. TCRdb fed the 5' RACE reads into MiXCR, producing one record per CDR3 protein. Here the sample spans fewer than 650,000 distinct CDR3 sequences, 21% being singletons. The sample here was PBMCs, taken around 3 weeks after the first yellow fever vaccination. Receptor source: a man aged 18 to 29 who received the YFV17D yellow fever vaccine.

The chain joins TRBV20-1 to TRBJ1-5; D call uncertain. The length of the CDR3 is 13 residues. CDR1 is DFQATT and CDR2 is SNEGSKA in the germline V gene (reference sequence). Trimming cost V 5 bases and J 0 bases, with 8 bases left between them. The CDR3 loop reads CSASDGSNQPQHF. In DNA form, the CDR3 reads TGCAGTGCTTCGGACGGTAGCAATCAGCCCCAGCATTTT.

This clonotype was recorded a few times. The chain has TRBV12-3 or TRBV12-4 and TRBJ2-3; 10 nucleotides match TRBD2. Trimming removed 5 bases from V and 7 bases from J; junction bases left unmatched: 12. This CDR3 has 16 residues. The CDR3 coding sequence is TGTGCCAGCAGTCTCCGGGGAGCGGGGGGGGGTTATACGCAGTATTTT. Protein sequence: CASSLRGAGGGYTQYF.

The chain employs TRBV6-5 and TRBJ2-7; 7 bases fit TRBD1. With V trimmed by 4 bases and J by 3 bases, 9 bases remained unmatched. The CDR3 runs to 15 residues. Germline CDR1 is MNHEY and CDR2 is SVGAGI. CDR3 loop: CASSWAQGSGYEQYF. In DNA, the CDR3 is TGTGCCAGCAGTTGGGCACAGGGGTCGGGCTACGAGCAGTACTTC.

This chain links TRBV5-1 with TRBJ2-7; D is tentatively TRBD1 or TRBD2 (6 bases each). CDR3 length equals 12 residues. V shed 0 bases and J shed 8 bases, with 9 bases lying between them. Germline CDR1 is SGHRS and CDR2 is YFSETQ. CDR3 in amino acids: CASSLVGGQQYF. The CDR3 DNA reads TGCGCCAGCAGCTTGGTCGGGGGCCAGCAGTACTTC. Together with reference TRBV5-1 and TRBJ2-7, the CDR3 gives the full variable domain: KAGVTQTPRYLIKTRGQQVTLSCSPISGHRSVSWYQQTPGQGLQFLFEYFSETQRNKGNFPGRFSGRQFSNSRSEMNVSTLELGDSALYLCASSLVGGQQYFGPGTRLTVT.

The chain recombines TRBV6-1 with TRBJ1-1; the match to TRBD1 covers 7 bases. Trimming at V came to 8 bases and at J to 6 bases, leaving 9 bases not matched to a gene. The CDR3 is 13 amino acids. The germline CDR1 and CDR2 sequences are MNHNS and SASEGT. CDR3 DNA: TGTGCCAGCGCCAAGACCCAGGGGGCTGAAGCTTTCTTT. Amino acids: CASAKTQGAEAFF.

The chain uses TRBV29-1 and TRBJ2-1; 11 bases map to TRBD2. Germline CDR1 and CDR2: SQVTM and ANQGSEA. V trimming: 0 bases; J trimming: 15 bases; junction bases outside the gene matches: 10. The CDR3 consists of 14 residues. The CDR3 DNA follows: TGCAGCGTTGAAGATCTTGAGACTAGCGGGGACCTGTTCTTC. This translates into CSVEDLETSGDLFF.

V is TRBV30 and J is TRBJ1-1; D is unresolved. CDR3 size: 13 residues. Deletions cut 1 base from V and 0 bases from J, with 6 bases between. Germline values: CDR1 GTSNPN, CDR2 SVGIG (reference sequence). CDR3 coding DNA: TGTGCCTGGAGTGGCGTGATGAACACTGAAGCTTTCTTT. It yields the protein CAWSGVMNTEAFF.

The gene calls are TRBV7-9 and TRBJ2-7; no clear D gene. CDR1 is SEHNR, CDR2 FQNEAQ, per germline (reference sequence). The germline V and J ends were trimmed by 4 bases and 0 bases, with 10 bases remaining between them. This CDR3 is built from 14 residues. CDR3 protein: CASSSGYSSYEQYF. The CDR3 DNA reads TGTGCCAGCAGCTCGGGTTATAGCTCCTACGAGCAGTACTTC.

This clonotype was seen a few times. This rearrangement joins TRBV10-3 to TRBJ1-2; D perhaps matches TRBD1 (5 bases). CDR1 ENHRY and CDR2 SYGVKD come from the germline V gene. The CDR3 is made up of 15 amino acids. V dropped 3 bases and J dropped 8 bases, with 19 bases sitting between them. CDR3 bases: TGTGCCATCAGTGAACGACAGTCAAATTCGGGGGGCTACACCTTC. It translates to CAISERQSNSGGYTF.

This sequence joins TRBV29-1 and TRBJ2-7; weak D call: TRBD2 (6 bases). The CDR3 length is 15 residues. The germline V gene encodes CDR1 SQVTM and CDR2 ANQGSEA. The V and J ends lost 0 bases and 2 bases respectively, with 14 bases between them. The CDR3 nucleotides read TGCAGCGTTGAAGATCCGGGCACGGGGGCCTACGAGCAGTACTTC. Its protein product is CSVEDPGTGAYEQYF.

This clonotype was counted between two and nine times. The rearrangement uses TRBV29-1 and TRBJ2-2; 8 bases align to TRBD1. V lost 6 bases and J lost 5; bases outside the gene matches: 5. The CDR3 length is 13 residues. CDR1 SQVTM and CDR2 ANQGSEA come from the germline V gene. The CDR3 region has the DNA TGCAGCGTAGTGACAGGGGAGACCGGGGAGCTGTTTTTT. Encoded protein: CSVVTGETGELFF.

In this sample, this clonotype turned up a few times. The V gene is TRBV4-2, the J gene TRBJ2-6; D unresolved. Germline V gene sequence: CDR1 LGHNA, CDR2 YNFKEQ. Deletions cut 0 bases from V and 2 bases from J, with 11 bases between. The CDR3 loop spans 17 amino acids. The CDR3 coding sequence is TGTGCCAGCAGCCAAGAAAGGGTAGAGGCTGGGGCCAACGTCCTGACTTTC. This sequence encodes CASSQERVEAGANVLTF.

The chain couples TRBV5-1 to TRBJ1-1; 9 nucleotides line up with TRBD1. V lost 0 bases and J lost 3; bases outside the gene matches: 3. CDR1 is SGHRS and CDR2 is YFSETQ in the germline V gene. The CDR3 sequence is 15 residues long. CDR3 residues: CASSLAGQGHTEAFF. The CDR3 DNA reads TGCGCCAGCAGCTTGGCCGGACAGGGGCACACTGAAGCTTTCTTT.

For this clonotype: Since the CDR3 does not end with the conserved phenylalanine or tryptophan, this likely comes from a read error. The V call is TRBV5-1, the J call TRBJ2-1, with 12 nucleotides matching TRBD2. CDR1 is SGHRS, CDR2 YFSETQ, per germline. The CDR3 covers 17 residues. V shed 4 bases, J shed 4 bases, and the junction held 9 bases outside the gene matches. The DNA of the CDR3 is TGCGCCAGCAGCATACTAGCGGGGGGCCCAATATACAATGAGCAGTTCTTA. Translated: CASSILAGGPIYNEQFL.

This clonotype has a count of ten or more. The chain uses TRBV4-1 and TRBJ1-6; D remains unclear. This CDR3 has 15 residues. V lost 1 base and J lost 5, with 9 bases in between. From germline, CDR1 is MGHRA and CDR2 YSYEKL. The CDR3 sequence is CASSQAGLNNSPLHF. DNA for the CDR3: TGCGCCAGCAGCCAAGCGGGTTTAAATAATTCACCCCTCCACTTT.

The chain couples TRBV30 to TRBJ1-3; a possible D gene is TRBD1 (5 bases). Trimming shortened V by 5 bases and J by 9 bases, and 14 bases separated the two germline ends. There are 12 residues in the CDR3. Germline lookup yields CDR1 GTSNPN and CDR2 SVGIG (reference sequence). Here the CDR3 DNA reads TGTGCCTGGGTTGTTGAGGGGACCACCATATATTTT. It codes for CAWVVEGTTIYF.

The table lists this clonotype with a few counts. V usage is TRBV20-1 and J usage is TRBJ2-3; D uncertain. V lost 6 bases to trimming and J lost 1 base, with 23 bases between them. The length of the CDR3 is 17 residues. In germline, CDR1 is DFQATT, CDR2 SNEGSKA (reference sequence). CDR3: CSARAGDGRFGTDTQYF. CDR3 sequence (DNA): TGCAGTGCCCGCGCCGGTGACGGGCGCTTCGGCACAGATACGCAGTATTTT.

V is TRBV25-1 and J is TRBJ2-7; unclear D gene. Germline CDR1 and CDR2: MGHDK and SYGVNS. Trimming cost V 5 bases and J 5 bases, with 16 bases left between them. The CDR3 runs to 14 residues. The CDR3 region is CASSRAQGENEQYF. Here the CDR3 DNA reads TGTGCCAGCAGTCGAGCCCAAGGAGAAAACGAGCAGTACTTC.

The CDR3 bases are TGTGCCAGCAGTGAAGCGGGGGGGAGAGGAAATTCACCCCTCCACTTT. As protein: CASSEAGGRGNSPLHF. The V call is TRBV6-1, the J call TRBJ1-6, with D perhaps matching TRBD1 (5 bases). Germline lookup yields CDR1 MNHNS and CDR2 SASEGT. V was shortened by 0 bases and J by 7 bases, with 13 bases between the two germline ends. The CDR3 extends over 16 amino acids.